Listed here are 23 T cell receptor beta chains from one sample, sequenced in a study of CD8+ T cells in alopecia areata. Sequencing used cDNA as its template, made by extracting RNA and reverse transcribing it. The table came from immunoSEQ multiplex PCR; TCRdb's copy has only in-frame clones and leaves some out. The sample has 90,000 to 120,000 clones, 84% seen once. Treatment given: oral pan-JAK inhibitor, 5-10 mg twice daily. The material was CD8+ T cells sorted from blood, obtained at week 24, from a patient treated with tofacitinib. The receptors were sampled from a human donor with alopecia areata.

V gene TRBV5-8 combines with J gene TRBJ1-1, with D tentatively TRBD1 (5 bases). Germline lookup yields CDR1 SGHTS and CDR2 YDEGEE. Trimming pared 2 bases from V and 8 bases from J, leaving 13 bases between. The CDR3 sequence is 13 residues long. CDR3 residues: CASSLEAGLEAFF. Here the CDR3 DNA reads TGTGCCAGCAGCTTAGAGGCAGGGCTAGAAGCTTTCTTT.

The CDR3 here is CASSLGQGRRGYTF. In DNA, the CDR3 is TGTGCCAGCAGCTTAGGGCAGGGGCGGCGTGGCTACACCTTC. The chain combines TRBV7-8 with TRBJ1-2; D is possibly TRBD1 (6 bases). CDR3 length equals 14 residues. The ends were cut back, 1 base at V and 7 bases at J, with 13 bases in the middle. Germline values: CDR1 SGHVS, CDR2 FQNEAQ.

The V and J genes are TRBV9 and TRBJ2-1; TRBD1 matches at 10 bases. The junction had 10 bases not matched to a gene; V was cut back by 4 bases and J by 6 bases. CDR3 length equals 16 residues. The V gene's germline CDR1 is SGDLS and CDR2 YYNGEE. The CDR3 DNA sequence: TGTGCCAGCAGCCCCAGACAGGGGGCCATATTCAATGAGCAGTTCTTC. As protein: CASSPRQGAIFNEQFF.

This clone came up once. The chain carries TRBV9 and TRBJ2-5; 8 bases agree with TRBD1. Germline loops: CDR1 SGDLS, CDR2 YYNGEE. Trimming at V came to 1 base and at J to 5 bases, leaving 7 bases not matched to a gene. This CDR3 is 15 amino acids long. The CDR3 reads CASSVRQGQDETQYF. The CDR3 region has the DNA TGTGCCAGCAGCGTACGACAGGGACAGGATGAGACCCAGTACTTC. The whole variable domain, filled in from reference TRBV9 and TRBJ2-5, reads DSGVTQTPKHLITATGQRVTLRCSPRSGDLSVYWYQQSLDQGLQFLIQYYNGEERAKGNILERFSAQQFPDLHSELNLSSLELGDSALYFCASSVRQGQDETQYFGPGTRLLVL.

This clone was found once. Germline is not matched at one junction end, which may reflect a read error. This chain links TRBV27 with TRBJ2-1; a weak D match, TRBD2 (6 bases). Per the germline V gene, CDR1 is MNHEY and CDR2 is SMNVEV (reference sequence). This CDR3 spans 11 amino acids. The CDR3: CEAGGSGEQFF. The CDR3 bases are TGCGAAGCTGGAGGGTCCGGTGAGCAGTTCTTC.

The chain uses TRBV27 and TRBJ2-2; D could derive from TRBD1 or TRBD2 (5 bases each). Germline V gene data show CDR1 as MNHEY and CDR2 as SMNVEV (reference sequence). Trimming shortened V by 5 bases and J by 2 bases, and 12 bases separated the two germline ends. The CDR3 is made up of 15 amino acids. In nucleotides, the CDR3 is TGTGCCAGCAGTCCTCGGGGCGGAAACACCGGGGAGCTGTTTTTT. Amino acids: CASSPRGGNTGELFF.

This clone was observed a few times. CDR3 region: CASSSGEAGGEKLFF. CDR3 bases: TGCGCCAGCAGCTCCGGGGAGGCAGGTGGTGAAAAACTGTTTTTT. V gene TRBV5-1 combines with J gene TRBJ1-4, with D uncertain. Germline V lookup: CDR1 SGHRS, CDR2 YFSETQ. Trimming removed 3 bases from V and 7 bases from J, with 16 bases in between. The CDR3 is made up of 15 amino acids. Full variable domain (rest looked up from reference TRBV5-1 and TRBJ1-4): KAGVTQTPRYLIKTRGQQVTLSCSPISGHRSVSWYQQTPGQGLQFLFEYFSETQRNKGNFPGRFSGRQFSNSRSEMNVSTLELGDSALYLCASSSGEAGGEKLFFGSGTQLSVL.

This rearrangement joins TRBV10-2 to TRBJ2-7, with D hard to call. The CDR3 totals 15 residues. Trimming took 4 bases from V and 4 from J, leaving 17 bases between them. Per germline, CDR1 WSHSY and CDR2 SAAADI. CDR3: CASSGPSLKMYEQYF. CDR3 bases: TGCGCCAGCAGTGGCCCCTCCTTGAAGATGTACGAGCAGTACTTC.

The chain couples TRBV29-1 to TRBJ2-1; 7 nucleotides align to TRBD2. Germline V CDR1 and CDR2: SQVTM, ANQGSEA. This CDR3 comprises 13 residues. V shed 6 bases, J shed 2 bases, and the junction held 4 bases outside the gene matches. The CDR3 DNA reads as TGCAGCGTGCTGGGGGGGGCCTACAATGAGCAGTTCTTC. Its protein is CSVLGGAYNEQFF.

This sequence joins TRBV29-1 and TRBJ2-7, with 9 bases that match TRBD1. The V segment lost 8 bases and the J segment 0 bases; nucleotides outside the gene matches: 17. The CDR3 contains 17 residues. Germline CDR1 and CDR2: SQVTM and ANQGSEA. This CDR3 is CSTTGTGLQESSYEQYF. The CDR3 region has the DNA TGCAGCACCACCGGGACAGGGCTACAAGAGAGCTCCTACGAGCAGTACTTC.

This chain's CDR3 is CAWTLGPSTDTQYF. The CDR3 region has the DNA TGTGCCTGGACCCTGGGCCCAAGCACAGATACGCAGTATTTT. The V gene is TRBV30, the J gene TRBJ2-3; D not certain. Trimming stripped 4 bases from V and 0 bases from J, with 11 bases between. Germline V gives CDR1 GTSNPN, CDR2 SVGIG (reference sequence). The CDR3 extends over 14 amino acids.

V is TRBV7-2 and J is TRBJ2-3; no definite D call. This CDR3 is built from 15 residues. CDR1 and CDR2 from the germline V gene are SGHTA and FQGNSA. The V gene lost 5 bases and the J gene lost 1 base, with 13 bases spanning the gap. The CDR3 sequence: CASSPVTGGTDTQYF. CDR3 DNA: TGTGCCAGCAGCCCAGTGACGGGCGGCACAGATACGCAGTATTTT.

This sequence joins TRBV4-1 and TRBJ2-5; 7 bases are a match to TRBD1. Trimming cost V 1 base and J 5 bases; bases outside gene matches: 10. CDR1 MGHRA and CDR2 YSYEKL come from the germline V gene. The CDR3 is made up of 16 amino acids. The CDR3 here is CASSQALTGVGETQYF. The CDR3 nucleotides read TGCGCCAGCAGCCAAGCACTTACAGGGGTCGGGGAGACCCAGTACTTC.

The chain carries TRBV5-1 and TRBJ2-2; D possibly corresponds to TRBD1 (6 bases). The CDR3 length is 14 residues. The V gene's germline CDR1 is SGHRS and CDR2 YFSETQ. Trimming took off 4 bases at V and 7 bases at J, with 14 bases between the two ends. The CDR3 nucleotides read TGCGCCAGCAGCGCAGGGGTTTATGGCGGGGAGCTGTTTTTT. Amino acids: CASSAGVYGGELFF. Full variable domain (rest looked up from reference TRBV5-1 and TRBJ2-2): KAGVTQTPRYLIKTRGQQVTLSCSPISGHRSVSWYQQTPGQGLQFLFEYFSETQRNKGNFPGRFSGRQFSNSRSEMNVSTLELGDSALYLCASSAGVYGGELFFGEGSRLTVL.

The V call is TRBV27, the J call TRBJ2-7; no clear D. CDR1 and CDR2 from the germline V gene are MNHEY and SMNVEV (reference sequence). Trimming shortened V by 3 bases and J by 0 bases, and 6 bases separated the two germline ends. This CDR3 contains 13 residues. As DNA, the CDR3 is TGTGCCAGCAGTTTCGGGCCCTCCTACGAGCAGTACTTC. Amino acid sequence: CASSFGPSYEQYF.

The genes are TRBV6-1 and TRBJ2-2; D not certain. CDR1 and CDR2 from the germline V gene are MNHNS and SASEGT. The V and J ends lost 6 bases and 4 bases respectively, with 3 bases between them. The CDR3 is made up of 11 amino acids. CDR3 in amino acids: CASSTTGELFF. CDR3 coding DNA: TGTGCCAGCAGCACCACCGGGGAGCTGTTTTTT.

The gene calls are TRBV2 and TRBJ2-1, with TRBD2 matching 7 bases. Per the germline V gene, CDR1 is SNHLY and CDR2 is FYNNEI. The CDR3 is made up of 15 amino acids. Trimming removed 4 bases from V and 4 bases from J; junction bases left unmatched: 7. DNA for the CDR3: TGTGCCAGCAGTGCTGGGGCGGGGGAGTACAATGAGCAGTTCTTC. This sequence encodes CASSAGAGEYNEQFF.

This clone was observed a single time. This chain joins TRBV6-5 and TRBJ2-5; D is unresolved. This CDR3 is built from 16 residues. V was pared by 2 bases and J by 4 bases, with 17 bases between. CDR1 is MNHEY, CDR2 SVGAGI, per germline. The DNA of the CDR3 is TGTGCCAGCAGTTACCCGTGGGCTGCCAGGACAGAGACCCAGTACTTC. This gives the protein CASSYPWAARTETQYF.

This clone was seen a single time. The chain recombines TRBV7-9 with TRBJ1-2; a weak D match, TRBD1 (6 bases). CDR3 size: 13 residues. V was pared by 5 bases and J by 6 bases, with 13 bases between. Germline CDR1 and CDR2: SEHNR and FQNEAQ (reference sequence). CDR3 in amino acids: CASSPRQVDGYTF. CDR3 bases: TGTGCCAGCAGCCCACGACAGGTTGATGGCTACACCTTC.

The DNA for the CDR3 is TGTGCCAGCAGCAAGCCGGGACACCCTAATGAAAAACTGTTTTTT. It is translated as CASSKPGHPNEKLFF. The V gene is TRBV21-1, the J gene TRBJ1-4; TRBD1, the table's D call, was not compared with the DNA. TRBV21-1 is a recognized pseudogene. This CDR3 region has 15 residues.

The chain has TRBV4-2 and TRBJ1-4; D is perhaps TRBD1 (5 bases). Looked up from germline, CDR1 is LGHNA and CDR2 is YNFKEQ. The CDR3 length is 15 residues. V lost 0 bases and J 7 bases, leaving 12 bases between the germline ends. The CDR3 DNA sequence: TGTGCCAGCAGCCAAGATGGCGGGACCCCTGAAAAACTGTTTTTT. Translated: CASSQDGGTPEKLFF.

V usage is TRBV4-2 and J usage is TRBJ2-7, with D possibly TRBD2 on 6 matching bases. CDR1 is LGHNA, CDR2 YNFKEQ, per germline. V dropped 0 bases and J dropped 1 base, with 7 bases sitting between them. The CDR3 runs to 14 residues. CDR3 sequence: CASSQDGGSYEQYF. The CDR3 DNA reads TGTGCCAGCAGCCAAGATGGGGGGTCCTACGAGCAGTACTTC.

The V call is TRBV30, the J call TRBJ2-7, with TRBD1 as a possible D gene (6 bases). CDR1 and CDR2 (germline): GTSNPN, SVGIG (reference sequence). Deletions cut 7 bases from V and 1 base from J, with 8 bases between. The CDR3 extends over 11 amino acids. CDR3 sequence: CALGQSYEQYF. For the CDR3, the DNA is TGTGCCTTAGGACAGTCCTACGAGCAGTACTTC.